This TCR beta chain was profiled in a study of shared clonotypes between healthy human individuals. J was trimmed by 3 bases and V by 5 bases; bases with no gene match: 10. The CDR3 has 16 amino acids. The germline V gene has CDR1 MNHNY and CDR2 SVGAGI (reference sequence). Method: immunoSEQ multiplex PCR; TCRdb's copy keeps in-frame clones and lacks some. Among some 2,100,000 clones listed, more than 90% were seen once. The sequence derives from a man aged 18 to 35 in good health. The genes are TRBV6-6 and TRBJ1-5; TRBD1 aligns across 7 bases. Sequenced sample: naive CD4+ T cells sorted from blood. Subset given: CD45RA+ positively selected. CDR3 residues: CASSMGQLTLNQPQHF. The CDR3 coding sequence is TGTGCCAGCAGTATGGGACAGCTCACCCTCAATCAGCCCCAGCATTTT.